This T cell receptor beta chain stems from a study of cytomegalovirus exposure and HLA in healthy donors. Trimming cost V 2 bases and J 1 base, with 17 bases left between them. The CDR3 runs 17 residues. Germline V gives CDR1 SGHVS, CDR2 FQNEAQ. Note on this clone: Its target is unknown.

Study results and limitations: Rare TCR sequences dominated, though some public TCRs recurred in many donors. Productive status was seen about 87% or about 30% of the time for most TCR beta V segments in an earlier analysis.

The PCR contained 60 Vbeta and 13 Jbeta primers. Repertoires were generated with immunoSEQ multiplex PCR, while TCRdb's copy carries only in-frame clones and drops some. The table shows about 120,000 clones, with under 90% occurring only once. The chain recombines TRBV7-8 with TRBJ1-1, with D perhaps TRBD1 (6 bases). Material: PBMCs. This TCR was recovered from a female donor in good health and CMV-seropositive. The CDR3 coding sequence is TGTGCCAGCAGCTTAACGGGCCTGGGACACCGGAACACTGAAGCTTTCTTT. As protein: CASSLTGLGHRNTEAFF.